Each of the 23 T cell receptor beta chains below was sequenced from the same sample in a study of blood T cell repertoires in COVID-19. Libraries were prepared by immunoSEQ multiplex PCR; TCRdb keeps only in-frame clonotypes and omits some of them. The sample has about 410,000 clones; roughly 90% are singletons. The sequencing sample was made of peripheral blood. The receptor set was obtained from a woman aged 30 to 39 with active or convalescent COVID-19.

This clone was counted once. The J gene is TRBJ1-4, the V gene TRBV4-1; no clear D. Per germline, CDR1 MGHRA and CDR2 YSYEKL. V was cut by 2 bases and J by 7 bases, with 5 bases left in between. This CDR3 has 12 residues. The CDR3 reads CASSQLPEKLFF. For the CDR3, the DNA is TGCGCCAGCAGCCAACTACCTGAAAAACTGTTTTTT.

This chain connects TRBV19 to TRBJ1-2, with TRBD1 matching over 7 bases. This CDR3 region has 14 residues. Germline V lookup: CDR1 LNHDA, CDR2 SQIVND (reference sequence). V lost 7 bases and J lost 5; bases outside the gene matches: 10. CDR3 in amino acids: CASTQDRSRYGYTF. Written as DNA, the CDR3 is TGTGCCAGTACTCAGGACAGGTCAAGATATGGCTACACCTTC.

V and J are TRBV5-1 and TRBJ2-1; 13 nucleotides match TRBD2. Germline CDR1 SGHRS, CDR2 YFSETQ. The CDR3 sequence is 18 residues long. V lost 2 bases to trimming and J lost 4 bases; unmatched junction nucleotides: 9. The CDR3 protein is CASSLLTGTSGMYNEQFF. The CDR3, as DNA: TGCGCCAGCAGCTTACTAACCGGGACTAGCGGGATGTACAATGAGCAGTTCTTC.

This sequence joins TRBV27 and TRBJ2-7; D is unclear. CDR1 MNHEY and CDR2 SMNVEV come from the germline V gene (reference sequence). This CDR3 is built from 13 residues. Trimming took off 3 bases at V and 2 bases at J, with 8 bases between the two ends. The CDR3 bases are TGTGCCAGCAGTTTTGGAACAGCCTACGAGCAGTACTTC. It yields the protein CASSFGTAYEQYF.

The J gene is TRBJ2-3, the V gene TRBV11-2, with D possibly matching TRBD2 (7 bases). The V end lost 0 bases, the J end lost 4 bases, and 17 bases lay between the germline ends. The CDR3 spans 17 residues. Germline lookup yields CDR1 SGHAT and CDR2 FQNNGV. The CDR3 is CASSLDGGGARSDTQYF. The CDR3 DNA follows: TGTGCCAGCAGCTTAGATGGAGGGGGGGCGCGTTCAGATACGCAGTATTTT.

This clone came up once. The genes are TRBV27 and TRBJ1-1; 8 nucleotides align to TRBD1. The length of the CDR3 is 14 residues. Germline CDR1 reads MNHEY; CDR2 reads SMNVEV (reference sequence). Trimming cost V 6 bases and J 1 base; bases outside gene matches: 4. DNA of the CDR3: TGTGCCAGCAGAAAGGACAGGGCGAACACTGAAGCTTTCTTT. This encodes CASRKDRANTEAFF.

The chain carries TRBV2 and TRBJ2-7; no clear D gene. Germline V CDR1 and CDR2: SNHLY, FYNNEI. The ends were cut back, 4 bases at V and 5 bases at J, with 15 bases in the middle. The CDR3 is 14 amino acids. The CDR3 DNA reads TGTGCCAGCAGTGTTAATCGAGCGACCGACGAGCAGTACTTC. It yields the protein CASSVNRATDEQYF. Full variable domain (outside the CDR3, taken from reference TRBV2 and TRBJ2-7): EPEVTQTPSHQVTQMGQEVILRCVPISNHLYFYWYRQILGQKVEFLVSFYNNEISEKSEIFDDQFSVERPDGSNFTLKIRSTKLEDSAMYFCASSVNRATDEQYFGPGTRLTVT.

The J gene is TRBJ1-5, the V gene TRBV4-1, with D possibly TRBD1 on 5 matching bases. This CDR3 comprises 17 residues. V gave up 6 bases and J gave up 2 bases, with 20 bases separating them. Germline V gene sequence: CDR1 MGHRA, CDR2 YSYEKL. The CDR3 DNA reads TGCGCCAGCAGGGCGGTAGACAGCCCGATTGGCAATCAGCCCCAGCATTTT. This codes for CASRAVDSPIGNQPQHF.

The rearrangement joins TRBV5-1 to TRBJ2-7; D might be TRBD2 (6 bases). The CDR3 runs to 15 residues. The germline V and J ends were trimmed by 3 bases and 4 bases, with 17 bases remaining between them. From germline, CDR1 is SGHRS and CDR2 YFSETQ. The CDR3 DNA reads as TGCGCCAGCAGCTATACGACTGGACTAACTTACGAGCAGTACTTC. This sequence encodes CASSYTTGLTYEQYF.

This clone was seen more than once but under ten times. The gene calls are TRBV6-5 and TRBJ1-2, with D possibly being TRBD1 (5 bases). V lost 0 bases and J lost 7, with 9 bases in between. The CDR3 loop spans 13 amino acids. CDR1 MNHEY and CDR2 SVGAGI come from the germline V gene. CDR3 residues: CASSYSKGFGYTF. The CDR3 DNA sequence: TGTGCCAGCAGTTACTCTAAGGGGTTTGGCTACACCTTC.

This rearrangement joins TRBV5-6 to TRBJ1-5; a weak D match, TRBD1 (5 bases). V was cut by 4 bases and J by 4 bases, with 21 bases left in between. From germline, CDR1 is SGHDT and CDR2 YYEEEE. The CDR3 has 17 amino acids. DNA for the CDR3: TGTGCCAGCAGCCATCACCCCTGGCAGGGCTCAAATCAGCCCCAGCATTTT. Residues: CASSHHPWQGSNQPQHF.

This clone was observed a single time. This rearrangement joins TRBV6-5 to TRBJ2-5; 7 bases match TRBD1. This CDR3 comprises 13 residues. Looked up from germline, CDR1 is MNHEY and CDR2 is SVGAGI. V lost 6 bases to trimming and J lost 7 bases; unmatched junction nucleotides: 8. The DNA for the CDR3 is TGTGCCAGCAGCGACACAGGGGTTGGGACCCAGTACTTC. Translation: CASSDTGVGTQYF.

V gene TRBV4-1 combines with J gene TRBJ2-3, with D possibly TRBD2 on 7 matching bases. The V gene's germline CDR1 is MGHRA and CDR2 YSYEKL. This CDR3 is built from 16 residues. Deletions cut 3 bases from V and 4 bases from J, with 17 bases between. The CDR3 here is CASSHRSGAGADTQYF. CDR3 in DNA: TGCGCCAGCAGCCACAGGTCGGGGGCGGGGGCAGATACGCAGTATTTT.

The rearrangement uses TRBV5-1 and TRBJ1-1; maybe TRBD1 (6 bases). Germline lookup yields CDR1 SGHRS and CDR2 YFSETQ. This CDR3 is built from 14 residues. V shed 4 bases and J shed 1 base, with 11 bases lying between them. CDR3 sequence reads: CASSKTGENTEAFF. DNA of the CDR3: TGCGCCAGCAGCAAGACAGGAGAGAACACTGAAGCTTTCTTT.

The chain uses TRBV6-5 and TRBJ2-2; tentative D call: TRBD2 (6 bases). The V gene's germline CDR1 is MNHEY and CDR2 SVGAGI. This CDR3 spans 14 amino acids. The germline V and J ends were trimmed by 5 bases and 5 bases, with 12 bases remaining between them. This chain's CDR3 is CASSLGTETGELFF. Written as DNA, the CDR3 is TGTGCCAGCAGTCTCGGGACTGAGACCGGGGAGCTGTTTTTT.

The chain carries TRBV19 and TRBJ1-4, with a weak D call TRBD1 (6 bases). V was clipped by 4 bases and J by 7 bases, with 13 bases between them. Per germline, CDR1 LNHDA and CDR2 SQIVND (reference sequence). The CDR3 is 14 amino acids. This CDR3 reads CASSNTGYGEKLFF. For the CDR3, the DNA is TGTGCCAGTAGTAATACAGGGTATGGTGAAAAACTGTTTTTT.

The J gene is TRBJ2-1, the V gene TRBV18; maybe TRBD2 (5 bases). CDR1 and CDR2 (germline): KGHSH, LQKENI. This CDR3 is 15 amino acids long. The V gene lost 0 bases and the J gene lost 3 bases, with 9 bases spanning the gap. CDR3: CASSPPAGGYNEQFF. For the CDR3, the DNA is TGTGCCAGCTCACCACCTGCGGGCGGCTACAATGAGCAGTTCTTC.

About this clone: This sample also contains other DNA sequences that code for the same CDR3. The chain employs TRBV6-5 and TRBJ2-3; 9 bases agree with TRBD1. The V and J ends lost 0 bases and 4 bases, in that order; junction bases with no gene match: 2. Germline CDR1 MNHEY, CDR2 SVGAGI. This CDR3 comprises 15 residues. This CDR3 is CASSYSTGGADTQYF. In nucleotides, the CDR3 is TGTGCCAGCAGTTACTCCACAGGGGGCGCAGATACGCAGTATTTT.

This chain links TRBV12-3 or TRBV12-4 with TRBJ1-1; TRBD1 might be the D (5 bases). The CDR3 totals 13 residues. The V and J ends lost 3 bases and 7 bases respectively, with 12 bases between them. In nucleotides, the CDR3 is TGTGCCAGCAGTTTCGGCAGGGCCAGTGAAGCTTTCTTT. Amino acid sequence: CASSFGRASEAFF.

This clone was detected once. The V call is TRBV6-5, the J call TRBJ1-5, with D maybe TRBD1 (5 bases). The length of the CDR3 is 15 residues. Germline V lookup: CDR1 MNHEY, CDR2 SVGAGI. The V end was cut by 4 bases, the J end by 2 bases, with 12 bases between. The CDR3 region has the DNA TGTGCCAGCAGTTCGGGGGGTTTTGGCAATCAGCCCCAGCATTTT. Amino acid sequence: CASSSGGFGNQPQHF.

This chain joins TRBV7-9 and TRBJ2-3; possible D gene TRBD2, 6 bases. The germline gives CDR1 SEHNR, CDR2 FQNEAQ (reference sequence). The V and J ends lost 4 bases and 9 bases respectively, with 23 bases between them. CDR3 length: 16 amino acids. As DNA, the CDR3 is TGTGCCAGCAGCTGGCGGGACGCAGAGCGGAGTTCCACGCAGTATTTT. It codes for CASSWRDAERSSTQYF. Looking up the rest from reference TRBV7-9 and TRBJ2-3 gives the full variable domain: DTGVSQNPRHKITKRGQNVTFRCDPISEHNRLYWYRQTLGQGPEFLTYFQNEAQLEKSRLLSDRFSAERPKGSFSTLEIQRTEQGDSAMYLCASSWRDAERSSTQYFGPGTRLTVL.

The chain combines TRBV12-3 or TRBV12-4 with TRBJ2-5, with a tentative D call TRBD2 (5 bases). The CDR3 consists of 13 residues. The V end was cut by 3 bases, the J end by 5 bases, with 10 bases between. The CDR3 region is CASSFLAGETQYF. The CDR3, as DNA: TGTGCCAGCAGTTTTCTAGCTGGGGAGACCCAGTACTTC.

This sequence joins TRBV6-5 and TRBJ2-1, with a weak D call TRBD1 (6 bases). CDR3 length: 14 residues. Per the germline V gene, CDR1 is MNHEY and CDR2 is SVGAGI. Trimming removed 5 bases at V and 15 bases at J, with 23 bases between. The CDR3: CASSPPRDTSPRFF. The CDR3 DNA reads TGTGCCAGCAGTCCACCCCGGGACACCTCCCCCCGGTTCTTC.